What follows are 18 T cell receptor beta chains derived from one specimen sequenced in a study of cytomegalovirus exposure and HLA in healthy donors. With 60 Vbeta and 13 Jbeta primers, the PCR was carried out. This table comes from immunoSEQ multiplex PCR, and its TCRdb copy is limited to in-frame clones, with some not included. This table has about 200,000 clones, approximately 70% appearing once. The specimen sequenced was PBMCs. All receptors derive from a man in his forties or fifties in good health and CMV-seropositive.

Here the CDR3 reads CASSSVGEQPQHF. CDR3 bases: TGTGCCAGCAGCTCTGTAGGGGAACAGCCCCAGCATTTT. J is TRBJ1-5 and V is TRBV9; maybe TRBD1 (5 bases). The CDR3 contains 13 residues. Trimming removed 4 bases from V and 7 bases from J, with 12 bases in between. In germline, CDR1 is SGDLS, CDR2 YYNGEE.

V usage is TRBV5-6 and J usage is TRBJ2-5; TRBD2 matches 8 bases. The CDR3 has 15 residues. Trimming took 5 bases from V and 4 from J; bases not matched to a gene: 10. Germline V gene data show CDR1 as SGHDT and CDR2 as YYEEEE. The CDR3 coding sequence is TGTGCCAGCAGTTTTAGCGGGGTGACCCTAGAGACCCAGTACTTC. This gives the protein CASSFSGVTLETQYF.

In DNA form, the CDR3 reads TGCGCCAGCAGCATACAAGGGCGGGGTAGTTCACCCCTCCACTTT. This gives the protein CASSIQGRGSSPLHF. This chain connects TRBV5-1 to TRBJ1-6; no reliable D call. CDR1 and CDR2 (germline): SGHRS, YFSETQ. The CDR3 contains 15 residues. Trimming cost V 4 bases and J 9 bases, with 17 bases left between them.

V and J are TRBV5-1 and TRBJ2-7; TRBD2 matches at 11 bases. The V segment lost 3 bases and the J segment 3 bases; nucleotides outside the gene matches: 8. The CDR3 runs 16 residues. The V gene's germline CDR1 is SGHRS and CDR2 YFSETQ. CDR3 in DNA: TGCGCCAGCAGCTCGGGCGGGACTAGCGGTGGCTACGAGCAGTACTTC. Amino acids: CASSSGGTSGGYEQYF.

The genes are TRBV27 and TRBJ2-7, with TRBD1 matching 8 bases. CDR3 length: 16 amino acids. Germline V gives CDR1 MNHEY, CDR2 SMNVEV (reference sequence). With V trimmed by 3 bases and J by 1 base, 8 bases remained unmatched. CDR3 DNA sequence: TGTGCCAGCAGTTTCTCGCAGGGGGCGCGTTCCTACGAGCAGTACTTC. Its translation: CASSFSQGARSYEQYF.

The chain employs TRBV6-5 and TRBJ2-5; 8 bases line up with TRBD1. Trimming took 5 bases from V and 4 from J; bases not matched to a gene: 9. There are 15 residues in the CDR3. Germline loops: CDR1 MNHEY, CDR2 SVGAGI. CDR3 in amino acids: CASSHRDRRTETQYF. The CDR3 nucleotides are TGTGCCAGCAGTCATCGGGACAGGAGAACAGAGACCCAGTACTTC.

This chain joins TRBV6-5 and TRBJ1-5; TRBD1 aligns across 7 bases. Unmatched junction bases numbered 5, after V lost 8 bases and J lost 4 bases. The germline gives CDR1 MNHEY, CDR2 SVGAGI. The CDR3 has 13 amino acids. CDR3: CASGTAMNQPQHF. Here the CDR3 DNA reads TGTGCCAGCGGGACAGCAATGAATCAGCCCCAGCATTTT.

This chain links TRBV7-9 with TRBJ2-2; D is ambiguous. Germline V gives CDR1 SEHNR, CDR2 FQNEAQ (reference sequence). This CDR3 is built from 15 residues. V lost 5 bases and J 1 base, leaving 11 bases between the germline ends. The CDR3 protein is CASSQTPGNTGELFF. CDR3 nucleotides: TGTGCCAGCAGCCAAACCCCAGGGAACACCGGGGAGCTGTTTTTT.

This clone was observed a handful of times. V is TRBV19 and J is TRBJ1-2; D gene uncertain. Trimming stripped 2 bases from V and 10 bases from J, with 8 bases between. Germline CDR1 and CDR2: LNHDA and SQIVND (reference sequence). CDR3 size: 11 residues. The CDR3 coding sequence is TGTGCCAGTAGTATAACGGGATACTACACCTTC. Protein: CASSITGYYTF.

DNA for the CDR3: TGTGCCAGCAGCAACCGACAGGGCAGCAATCAGCCCCAGCATTTT. Its translation: CASSNRQGSNQPQHF. J is TRBJ1-5 and V is TRBV6-1; 7 bases agree with TRBD1. V dropped 6 bases and J dropped 1; count of bases not matched to a gene: 6. The CDR3 sequence is 15 residues long. Germline V CDR1 and CDR2: MNHNS, SASEGT.

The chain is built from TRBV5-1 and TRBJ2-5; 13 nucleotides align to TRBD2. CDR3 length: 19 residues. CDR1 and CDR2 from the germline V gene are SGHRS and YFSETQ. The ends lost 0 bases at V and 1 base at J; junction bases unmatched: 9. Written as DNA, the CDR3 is TGCGCCAGCAGCTTGGGCTTCCAGGGACTAGCGGGGCCCCAAGAGACCCAGTACTTC. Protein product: CASSLGFQGLAGPQETQYF.

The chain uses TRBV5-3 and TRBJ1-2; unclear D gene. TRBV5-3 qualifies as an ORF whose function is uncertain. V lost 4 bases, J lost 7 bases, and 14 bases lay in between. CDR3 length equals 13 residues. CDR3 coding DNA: TGTGCCAGAAGCCCGGGGTATGAACTTGGCTACACCTTC. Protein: CARSPGYELGYTF.

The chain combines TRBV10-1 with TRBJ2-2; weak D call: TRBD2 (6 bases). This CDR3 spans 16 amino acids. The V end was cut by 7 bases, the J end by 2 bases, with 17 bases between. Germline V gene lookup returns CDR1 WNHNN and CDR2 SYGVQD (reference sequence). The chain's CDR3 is CASNGGVADNTGELFF. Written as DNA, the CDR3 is TGCGCCAGCAACGGCGGAGTAGCGGATAACACCGGGGAGCTGTTTTTT.

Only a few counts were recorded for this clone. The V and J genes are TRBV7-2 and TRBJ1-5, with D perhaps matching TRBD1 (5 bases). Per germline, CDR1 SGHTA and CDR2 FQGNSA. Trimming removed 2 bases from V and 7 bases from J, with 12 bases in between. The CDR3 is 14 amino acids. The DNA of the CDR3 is TGTGCCAGCAGCTTAATAAGCACAGGACAGCCCCAGCATTTT. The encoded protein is CASSLISTGQPQHF. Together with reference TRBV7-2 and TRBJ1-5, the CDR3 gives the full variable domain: GAGVSQSPSNKVTEKGKDVELRCDPISGHTALYWYRQSLGQGLEFLIYFQGNSAPDKSGLPSDRFSAERTGGSVSTLTIQRTQQEDSAVYLCASSLISTGQPQHFGDGTRLSIL.

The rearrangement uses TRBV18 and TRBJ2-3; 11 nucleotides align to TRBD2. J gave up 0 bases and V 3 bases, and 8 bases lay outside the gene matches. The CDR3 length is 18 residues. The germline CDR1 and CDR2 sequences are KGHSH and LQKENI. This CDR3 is CASSPFGTSGRSTDTQYF. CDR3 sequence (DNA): TGTGCCAGCTCACCGTTCGGGACTAGCGGTAGGAGCACAGATACGCAGTATTTT.

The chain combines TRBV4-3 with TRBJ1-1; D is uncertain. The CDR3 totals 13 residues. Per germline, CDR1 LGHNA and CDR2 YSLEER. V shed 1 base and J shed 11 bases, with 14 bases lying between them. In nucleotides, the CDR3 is TGCGCCAGCAGCCAAGCGACCTTAAGAGGGGCTTTCTTT. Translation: CASSQATLRGAFF.

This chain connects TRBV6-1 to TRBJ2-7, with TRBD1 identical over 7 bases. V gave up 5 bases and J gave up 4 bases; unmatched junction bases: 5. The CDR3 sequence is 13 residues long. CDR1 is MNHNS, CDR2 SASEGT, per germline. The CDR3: CASSRQGYYEQYF. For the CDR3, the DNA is TGTGCCAGCAGTCGACAGGGCTATTACGAGCAGTACTTC.

The CDR3 is CASSWASGGEEDTQYF. CDR3 in DNA: TGTGCCAGCAGCTGGGCTAGCGGGGGTGAGGAAGATACGCAGTATTTT. V is TRBV7-2 and J is TRBJ2-3; 10 positions agree with TRBD2. The V segment lost 4 bases and the J segment 5 bases; nucleotides outside the gene matches: 9. Germline loops: CDR1 SGHTA, CDR2 FQGNSA. CDR3 length: 16 amino acids.